These 15 T cell receptor beta chains share one sample of origin, sequenced in a study of blood T cell repertoires in COVID-19. Sequencing was performed with immunoSEQ multiplex PCR; in TCRdb, only in-frame clones are kept and a portion is missing. The table lists roughly 250,000 clones, roughly 90% of them singletons, with 2.5% to 3% in the top ten. What was sequenced was PBMCs or T cells enriched from blood (not recorded which). Receptors originate from a woman aged 25 to 39 with acute COVID-19.

This chain connects TRBV10-3 to TRBJ1-4; possible D gene TRBD1, 5 bases. This CDR3 has 14 residues. The V end was cut by 7 bases, the J end by 5 bases, with 14 bases between. Germline-derived CDR1 and CDR2 are ENHRY and SYGVKD. The CDR3: CAINPGGANEKLFF. For the CDR3, the DNA is TGTGCCATCAATCCTGGAGGGGCCAATGAAAAACTGTTTTTT.

V is TRBV7-8 and J is TRBJ2-3; D is perhaps TRBD2 (6 bases). The CDR3 extends over 15 amino acids. CDR1 SGHVS and CDR2 FQNEAQ come from the germline V gene. The V end lost 3 bases, the J end lost 2 bases, and 12 bases lay between the germline ends. The CDR3 protein is CASSLWRGITDTQYF. In nucleotides, the CDR3 is TGTGCCAGCAGCTTGTGGAGGGGAATCACAGATACGCAGTATTTT. The full variable domain, in which reference TRBV7-8 and TRBJ2-3 provide the parts outside the CDR3, is GAGVSQSPRYKVAKRGQDVALRCDPISGHVSLFWYQQALGQGPEFLTYFQNEAQLDKSGLPSDRFFAERPEGSVSTLKIQRTQQEDSAVYLCASSLWRGITDTQYFGPGTRLTVL.

This clone was detected once. The V gene is TRBV7-8, the J gene TRBJ2-3, with D possibly being TRBD2 (5 bases). Per the germline V gene, CDR1 is SGHVS and CDR2 is FQNEAQ. This CDR3 has 14 residues. Trimming removed 5 bases from V and 1 base from J, with 10 bases in between. The CDR3 loop reads CASSPDGGTDTQYF. As DNA, the CDR3 is TGTGCCAGCAGCCCGGACGGGGGCACAGATACGCAGTATTTT. Full variable domain (rest looked up from reference TRBV7-8 and TRBJ2-3): GAGVSQSPRYKVAKRGQDVALRCDPISGHVSLFWYQQALGQGPEFLTYFQNEAQLDKSGLPSDRFFAERPEGSVSTLKIQRTQQEDSAVYLCASSPDGGTDTQYFGPGTRLTVL.

The rearrangement joins TRBV2 to TRBJ2-5, with TRBD2 matching 7 bases. The CDR3 consists of 14 residues. Germline values: CDR1 SNHLY, CDR2 FYNNEI. J gave up 3 bases and V 7 bases, and 8 bases lay outside the gene matches. CDR3 in amino acids: CASTPGTTEETQYF. The DNA for the CDR3 is TGTGCCAGCACCCCCGGGACTACCGAAGAGACCCAGTACTTC.

The chain is built from TRBV7-2 and TRBJ2-2; D is perhaps TRBD2 (5 bases). The CDR3 runs 14 residues. V was clipped by 5 bases and J by 7 bases, with 14 bases between them. The germline gives CDR1 SGHTA, CDR2 FQGNSA. Here the CDR3 reads CASSPSLSGGELFF. In nucleotides, the CDR3 is TGTGCCAGCAGCCCTAGCCTATCGGGCGGGGAGCTGTTTTTT.

V usage is TRBV10-3 and J usage is TRBJ2-1; 9 bases map to TRBD1. The CDR3 runs 16 residues. Germline CDR1 ENHRY, CDR2 SYGVKD. J lost 1 base, V lost 4 bases, and 5 bases had no gene match. This chain's CDR3 is CAISGDRESSYNEQFF. For the CDR3, the DNA is TGTGCCATCAGTGGGGACAGGGAATCGTCCTACAATGAGCAGTTCTTC.

CDR3 nucleotides: TGTGCCAGCAGCTTAGACAGGGAGGGAGAAAAACTGTTTTTT. Its translation is CASSLDREGEKLFF. This chain connects TRBV7-2 to TRBJ1-4; D may be TRBD1 (6 bases). Germline V CDR1 and CDR2: SGHTA, FQGNSA. This CDR3 has 14 residues. The ends were cut back, 1 base at V and 8 bases at J, with 11 bases in the middle.

The chain carries TRBV2 and TRBJ2-5; possibly TRBD2 for D (5 bases). With 4 bases removed from V and 1 base from J, the gap between germline ends came to 13 bases. CDR3 length: 15 amino acids. In germline, CDR1 is SNHLY, CDR2 FYNNEI. The CDR3 DNA sequence: TGTGCCAGCAGTGTTGACGAGCGGTCCCAAGAGACCCAGTACTTC. Protein sequence: CASSVDERSQETQYF.

This clone was observed a handful of times. The genes are TRBV18 and TRBJ2-7; TRBD1 matches at 7 bases. V lost 6 bases and J lost 2; bases outside the gene matches: 4. Germline V gives CDR1 KGHSH, CDR2 LQKENI. The CDR3 is 13 amino acids. For the CDR3, the DNA is TGTGCCAGCTCGTCGGACAGGACCTACGAGCAGTACTTC. This sequence encodes CASSSDRTYEQYF.

The V and J genes are TRBV10-3 and TRBJ2-3; 11 nucleotides align to TRBD2. Germline V gene sequence: CDR1 ENHRY, CDR2 SYGVKD. The CDR3 sequence is 15 residues long. The V and J ends lost 6 bases and 11 bases, in that order; junction bases with no gene match: 13. In DNA, the CDR3 is TGTGCCATCAGGGAGGGACTAGCGGTTTCTCCAGGGCAGTATTTT. Its protein is CAIREGLAVSPGQYF.

The chain employs TRBV29-1 and TRBJ1-1; D is undetermined. This CDR3 contains 13 residues. Looked up from germline, CDR1 is SQVTM and CDR2 is ANQGSEA. Trimming removed 1 base at V and 11 bases at J, with 17 bases between. The chain's CDR3 is CSVEGGVVGTAFF. DNA of the CDR3: TGCAGCGTTGAAGGGGGAGTTGTGGGTACGGCTTTCTTT.

This rearrangement joins TRBV7-9 to TRBJ1-2; D gene uncertain. Germline values: CDR1 SEHNR, CDR2 FQNEAQ (reference sequence). V lost 2 bases and J lost 4, with 14 bases in between. The length of the CDR3 is 15 residues. For the CDR3, the DNA is TGTGCCAGCAGCTTATTTGGCGGACTGAGCTATGGCTACACCTTC. Its translation is CASSLFGGLSYGYTF. Full variable domain (outside the CDR3, taken from reference TRBV7-9 and TRBJ1-2): DTGVSQNPRHKITKRGQNVTFRCDPISEHNRLYWYRQTLGQGPEFLTYFQNEAQLEKSRLLSDRFSAERPKGSFSTLEIQRTEQGDSAMYLCASSLFGGLSYGYTFGSGTRLTVV.

This chain connects TRBV7-9 to TRBJ2-7; possible D gene TRBD2, 6 bases. Germline CDR1 reads SEHNR; CDR2 reads FQNEAQ (reference sequence). The V gene lost 4 bases and the J gene lost 0 bases, with 13 bases spanning the gap. The CDR3 loop spans 15 amino acids. Here the CDR3 DNA reads TGTGCCAGCAGCTCGTCGGGGGAAAGCTCCTACGAGCAGTACTTC. Its translation: CASSSSGESSYEQYF.

The rearrangement uses TRBV3-1 (or the pseudogene TRBV3-2) and TRBJ2-5, with 10 bases aligning to TRBD2. Trimming at V came to 5 bases and at J to 2 bases, leaving 5 bases not matched to a gene. The V gene's germline CDR1 is LGHDT and CDR2 YNNKEL (reference sequence). CDR3 length: 15 amino acids. Written as DNA, the CDR3 is TGTGCCAGCAGCTCCGGAGCGGGGGGGCAAGAGACCCAGTACTTC. It yields the protein CASSSGAGGQETQYF.

This chain links TRBV19 with TRBJ1-1, with D perhaps TRBD1 (5 bases). V was clipped by 3 bases and J by 3 bases, with 14 bases between them. There are 15 residues in the CDR3. Germline values: CDR1 LNHDA, CDR2 SQIVND (reference sequence). The CDR3 DNA follows: TGTGCCAGTAGTATCAGGACAATCGGATACACTGAAGCTTTCTTT. The encoded protein is CASSIRTIGYTEAFF.